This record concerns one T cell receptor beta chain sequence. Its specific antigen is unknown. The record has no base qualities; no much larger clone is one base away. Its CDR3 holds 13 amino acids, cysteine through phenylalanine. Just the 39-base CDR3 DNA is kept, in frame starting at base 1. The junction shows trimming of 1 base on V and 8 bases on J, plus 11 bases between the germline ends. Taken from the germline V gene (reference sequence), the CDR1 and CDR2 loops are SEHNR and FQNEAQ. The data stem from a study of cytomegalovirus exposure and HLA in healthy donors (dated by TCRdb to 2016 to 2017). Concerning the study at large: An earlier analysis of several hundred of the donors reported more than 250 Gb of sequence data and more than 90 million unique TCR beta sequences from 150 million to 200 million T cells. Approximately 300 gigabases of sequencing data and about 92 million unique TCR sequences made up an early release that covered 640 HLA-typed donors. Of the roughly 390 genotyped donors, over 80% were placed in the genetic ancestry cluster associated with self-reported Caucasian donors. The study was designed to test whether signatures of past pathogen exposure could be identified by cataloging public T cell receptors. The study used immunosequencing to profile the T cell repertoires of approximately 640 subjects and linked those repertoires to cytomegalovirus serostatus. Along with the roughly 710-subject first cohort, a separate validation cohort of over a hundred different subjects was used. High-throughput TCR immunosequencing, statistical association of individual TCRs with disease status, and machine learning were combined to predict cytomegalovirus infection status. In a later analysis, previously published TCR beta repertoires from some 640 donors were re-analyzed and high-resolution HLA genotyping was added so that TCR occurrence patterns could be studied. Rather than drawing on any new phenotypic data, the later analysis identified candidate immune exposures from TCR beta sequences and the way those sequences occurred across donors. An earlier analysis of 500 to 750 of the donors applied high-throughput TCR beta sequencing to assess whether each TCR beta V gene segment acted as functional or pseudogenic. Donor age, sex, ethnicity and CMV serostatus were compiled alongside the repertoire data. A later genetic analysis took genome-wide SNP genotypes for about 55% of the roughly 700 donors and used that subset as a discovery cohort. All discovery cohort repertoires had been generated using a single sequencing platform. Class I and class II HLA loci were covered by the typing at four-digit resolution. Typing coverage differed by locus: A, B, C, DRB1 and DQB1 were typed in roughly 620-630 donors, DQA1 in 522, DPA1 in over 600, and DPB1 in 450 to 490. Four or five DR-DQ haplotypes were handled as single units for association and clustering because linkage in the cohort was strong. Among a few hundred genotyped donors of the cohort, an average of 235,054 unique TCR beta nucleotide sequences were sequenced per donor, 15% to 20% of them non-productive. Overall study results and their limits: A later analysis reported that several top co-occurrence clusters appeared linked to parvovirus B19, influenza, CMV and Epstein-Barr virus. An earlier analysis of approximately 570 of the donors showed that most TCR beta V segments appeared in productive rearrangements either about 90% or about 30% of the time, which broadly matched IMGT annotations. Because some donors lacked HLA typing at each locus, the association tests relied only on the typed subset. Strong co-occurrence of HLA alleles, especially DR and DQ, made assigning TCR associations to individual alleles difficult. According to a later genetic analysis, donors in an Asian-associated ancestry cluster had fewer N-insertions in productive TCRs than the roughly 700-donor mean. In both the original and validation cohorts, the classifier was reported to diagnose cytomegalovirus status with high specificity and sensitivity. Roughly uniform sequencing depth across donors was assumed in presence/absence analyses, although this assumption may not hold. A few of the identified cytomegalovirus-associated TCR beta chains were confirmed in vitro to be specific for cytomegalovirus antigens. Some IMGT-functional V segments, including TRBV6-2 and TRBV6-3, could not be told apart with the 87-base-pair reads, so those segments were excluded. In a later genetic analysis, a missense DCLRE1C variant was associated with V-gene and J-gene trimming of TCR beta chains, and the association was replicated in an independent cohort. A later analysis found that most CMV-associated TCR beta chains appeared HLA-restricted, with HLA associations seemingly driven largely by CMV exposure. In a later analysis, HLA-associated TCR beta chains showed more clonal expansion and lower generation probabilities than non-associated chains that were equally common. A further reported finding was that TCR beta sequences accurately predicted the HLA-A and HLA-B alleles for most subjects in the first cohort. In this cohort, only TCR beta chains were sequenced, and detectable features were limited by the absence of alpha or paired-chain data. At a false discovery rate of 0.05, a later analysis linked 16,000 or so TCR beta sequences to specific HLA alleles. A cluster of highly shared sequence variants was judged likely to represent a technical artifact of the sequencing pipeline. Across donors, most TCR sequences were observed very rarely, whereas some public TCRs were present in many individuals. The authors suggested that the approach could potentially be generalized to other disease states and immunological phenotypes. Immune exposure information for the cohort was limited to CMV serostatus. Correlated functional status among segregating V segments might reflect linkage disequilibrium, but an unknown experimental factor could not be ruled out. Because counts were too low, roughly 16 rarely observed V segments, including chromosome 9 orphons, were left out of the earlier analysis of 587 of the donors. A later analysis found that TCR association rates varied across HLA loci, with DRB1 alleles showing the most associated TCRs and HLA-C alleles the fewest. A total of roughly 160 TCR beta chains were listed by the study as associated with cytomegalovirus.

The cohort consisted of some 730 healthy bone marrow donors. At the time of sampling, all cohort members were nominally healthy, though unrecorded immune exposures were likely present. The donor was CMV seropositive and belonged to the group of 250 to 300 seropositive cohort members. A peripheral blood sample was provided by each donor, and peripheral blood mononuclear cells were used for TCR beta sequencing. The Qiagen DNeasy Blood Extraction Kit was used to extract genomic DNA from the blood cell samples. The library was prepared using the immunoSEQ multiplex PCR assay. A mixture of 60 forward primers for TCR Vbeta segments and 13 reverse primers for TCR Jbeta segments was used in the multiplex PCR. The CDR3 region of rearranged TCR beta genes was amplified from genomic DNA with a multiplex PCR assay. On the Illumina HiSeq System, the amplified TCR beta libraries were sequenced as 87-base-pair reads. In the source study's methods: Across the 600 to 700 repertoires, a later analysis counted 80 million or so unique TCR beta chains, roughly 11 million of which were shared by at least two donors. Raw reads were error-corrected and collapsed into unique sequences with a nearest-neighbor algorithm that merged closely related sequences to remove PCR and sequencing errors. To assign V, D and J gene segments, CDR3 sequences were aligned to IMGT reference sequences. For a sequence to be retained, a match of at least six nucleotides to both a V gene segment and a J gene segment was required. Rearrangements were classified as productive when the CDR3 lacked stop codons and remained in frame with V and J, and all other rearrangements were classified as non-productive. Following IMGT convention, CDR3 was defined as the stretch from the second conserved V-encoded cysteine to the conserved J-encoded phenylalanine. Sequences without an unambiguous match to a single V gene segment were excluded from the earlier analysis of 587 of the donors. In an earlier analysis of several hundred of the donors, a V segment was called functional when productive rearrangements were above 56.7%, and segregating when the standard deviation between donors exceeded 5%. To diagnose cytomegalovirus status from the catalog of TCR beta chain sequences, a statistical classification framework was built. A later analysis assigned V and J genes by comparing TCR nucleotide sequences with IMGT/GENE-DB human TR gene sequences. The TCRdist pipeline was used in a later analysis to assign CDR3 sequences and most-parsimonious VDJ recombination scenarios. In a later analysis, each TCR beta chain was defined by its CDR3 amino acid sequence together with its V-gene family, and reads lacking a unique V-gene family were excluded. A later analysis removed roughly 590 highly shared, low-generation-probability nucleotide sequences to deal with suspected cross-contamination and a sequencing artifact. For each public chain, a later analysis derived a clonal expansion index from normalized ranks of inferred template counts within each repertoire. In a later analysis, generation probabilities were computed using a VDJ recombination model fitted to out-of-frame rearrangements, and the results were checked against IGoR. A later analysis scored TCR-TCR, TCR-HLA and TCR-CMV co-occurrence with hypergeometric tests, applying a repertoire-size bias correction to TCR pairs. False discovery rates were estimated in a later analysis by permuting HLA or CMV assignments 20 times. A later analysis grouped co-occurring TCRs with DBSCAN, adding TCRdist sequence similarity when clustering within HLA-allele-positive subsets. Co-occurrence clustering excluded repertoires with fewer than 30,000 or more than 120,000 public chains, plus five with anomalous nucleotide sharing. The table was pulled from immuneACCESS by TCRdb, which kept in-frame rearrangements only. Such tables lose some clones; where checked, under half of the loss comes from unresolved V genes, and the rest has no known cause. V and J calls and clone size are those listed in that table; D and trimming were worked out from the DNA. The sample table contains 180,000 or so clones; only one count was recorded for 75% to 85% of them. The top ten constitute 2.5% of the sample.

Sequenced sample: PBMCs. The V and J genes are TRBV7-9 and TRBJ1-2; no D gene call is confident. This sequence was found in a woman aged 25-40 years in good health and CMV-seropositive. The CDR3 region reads CASSLGLQNGYTF. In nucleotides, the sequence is TGTGCCAGCAGCTTAGGGTTACAGAACGGCTACACCTTC.